These 7 T cell receptor beta chains came from one sample sequenced in a study of identical twins. TCRdb reprocessed the 5' RACE reads with MiXCR, giving one entry per CDR3 protein. The repertoire holds 650,000 to 750,000 distinct CDR3 sequences, with 21% as singletons. This sample was also put to use in a study of T cells expressing NK-cell markers.

Input material: PBMCs. Source of these receptors: a woman under 30 in good health.

This rearrangement joins TRBV4-2 to TRBJ2-1, with 14 bases identical to TRBD2. The CDR3 is 18 amino acids. The germline gives CDR1 LGHNA, CDR2 YNFKEQ. V trimming: 0 bases; J trimming: 3 bases; junction bases outside the gene matches: 4. The CDR3 coding sequence is TGTGCCAGCAGCCAAGAGGGGACTAGCGGGGGTTACTACAATGAGCAGTTCTTC. Translation: CASSQEGTSGGYYNEQFF.

The CDR3 DNA reads as TGCAGCGTTGCGGGACAGGGGAAGTACGAGCAGTACTTC. Translated: CSVAGQGKYEQYF. V and J are TRBV29-1 and TRBJ2-7, with TRBD1 matching over 10 bases. The germline V gene encodes CDR1 SQVTM and CDR2 ANQGSEA. Trimming took 4 bases from V and 4 from J; bases not matched to a gene: 4. The CDR3 extends over 13 amino acids.

The chain employs TRBV29-1 and TRBJ1-1; possibly TRBD1 for D (6 bases). The CDR3 sequence is 12 residues long. Trimming took off 0 bases at V and 11 bases at J, with 13 bases between the two ends. Germline assignment: CDR1 SQVTM and CDR2 ANQGSEA. The CDR3 nucleotides are TGCAGCGTTGAAGACATCGGACAGAGGGCTTTCTTT. Amino acids: CSVEDIGQRAFF.

The chain has TRBV7-2 and TRBJ1-4; tentative D call: TRBD1 (5 bases). The V end was cut by 1 base, the J end by 7 bases, with 13 bases between. Germline assignment: CDR1 SGHTA and CDR2 FQGNSA. The CDR3 has 15 residues. In DNA, the CDR3 is TGTGCCAGCAGCTTAGTTCGGGGGAGGGGTGAAAAACTGTTTTTT. This translates into CASSLVRGRGEKLFF.

The rearrangement uses TRBV15 and TRBJ2-3, with D maybe TRBD2 (5 bases). Germline V gene sequence: CDR1 LNHNV, CDR2 YYDKDF (reference sequence). V lost 7 bases and J 6 bases, leaving 14 bases between the germline ends. The CDR3 extends over 13 amino acids. The CDR3 nucleotides read TGTGCCACCACCGCGGGCACCACGGATACGCAGTATTTT. It is translated as CATTAGTTDTQYF.

The chain uses TRBV2 and TRBJ2-2; D uncertain. The CDR3 contains 14 residues. The V gene lost 2 bases and the J gene lost 6 bases, with 10 bases spanning the gap. The germline CDR1 and CDR2 sequences are SNHLY and FYNNEI. CDR3 loop: CASSELGIAGELFF. The CDR3 nucleotides are TGTGCCAGCAGTGAATTAGGGATCGCCGGGGAGCTGTTTTTT.

The chain combines TRBV12-3 or TRBV12-4 with TRBJ1-2, with 10 positions matching TRBD1. J gave up 2 bases and V 7 bases, and 10 bases lay outside the gene matches. This CDR3 is built from 16 residues. As DNA, the CDR3 is TGTGCCAGCACCTCGGGACAGGGGCTTAGAAACTATGGCTACACCTTC. Its protein is CASTSGQGLRNYGYTF.